The 19 T cell receptor beta chains given below trace back to one sample, sequenced in a study of blood T cells in healthy people across ages. A second PCR, run for about 7 to 11 cycles, used a sample-barcoded 5' primer plus a J-beta primer mix. MiXCR, applied by TCRdb to the 5' RACE reads, yields one record per CDR3 protein. The sample shows roughly 680,000 distinct CDR3 sequences, about 51% of them seen only once. Input material: blood. The receptor source for this set is a woman of 80 years or more in good health.

This chain connects TRBV23-1 to TRBJ1-4, with 7 bases matching TRBD1. TRBV23-1 is filed as an ORF, its function uncertain. The length of the CDR3 is 17 residues. The V segment lost 11 bases and the J segment 8 bases; nucleotides outside the gene matches: 23. Written as DNA, the CDR3 is TGCGCCGGGAGAGAACTAGAAGACAGGGTGGTTCAGGAAAAACTGTTTTTT. Translating it yields CAGRELEDRVVQEKLFF.

This rearrangement joins TRBV20-1 to TRBJ2-5, with no clear D. This CDR3 has 13 residues. V was clipped by 3 bases and J by 5 bases, with 13 bases between them. Germline V gene sequence: CDR1 DFQATT, CDR2 SNEGSKA (reference sequence). CDR3 sequence reads: CSASRPHYETQYF. DNA for the CDR3: TGCAGTGCTAGCCGGCCCCACTATGAGACCCAGTACTTC.

The CDR3 coding sequence is TGTGCCACCAGCAGAGATTCCGGGACAGGGTTCGATGAGCAGTTCTTC. It codes for CATSRDSGTGFDEQFF. The rearrangement uses TRBV15 and TRBJ2-1; 9 nucleotides align to TRBD1. Germline CDR1 reads LNHNV; CDR2 reads YYDKDF (reference sequence). This CDR3 contains 16 residues. Losses at the gene ends were 0 bases for V and 8 bases for J; bases not matched to a gene: 8. The full variable domain, completed using reference TRBV15 and TRBJ2-1, is DAMVIQNPRYQVTQFGKPVTLSCSQTLNHNVMYWYQQKSSQAPKLLFHYYDKDFNNEADTPDNFQSRRPNTSFCFLDIRSPGLGDTAMYLCATSRDSGTGFDEQFFGPGTRLTVL.

This clonotype was detected ten times or more. The V and J genes are TRBV12-3 or TRBV12-4 and TRBJ1-5; D ambiguous. The CDR3 contains 15 residues. V was trimmed by 6 bases and J by 0 bases, leaving 12 bases between them. The CDR3 sequence: CASSLPASSNQPQHF. The CDR3 nucleotides read TGTGCCAGCAGCCTGCCGGCCAGTAGCAATCAGCCCCAGCATTTT.

This chain links TRBV5-1 with TRBJ1-2; 8 positions agree with TRBD1. This CDR3 contains 15 residues. The ends lost 4 bases at V and 6 bases at J; junction bases unmatched: 11. Germline CDR1 reads SGHRS; CDR2 reads YFSETQ. The CDR3 nucleotides are TGCGCCAGCAGCCCTGACAGGGGAGCGTACGATGGCTACACCTTC. Amino acid sequence: CASSPDRGAYDGYTF.

This chain joins TRBV6-5 and TRBJ2-2, with D possibly being TRBD2 (6 bases). The CDR3 extends over 16 amino acids. The V gene lost 0 bases and the J gene lost 8 bases, with 16 bases spanning the gap. Per germline, CDR1 MNHEY and CDR2 SVGAGI. CDR3 amino acids: CASSYSETSRRGELFF. CDR3 DNA sequence: TGTGCCAGCAGTTACTCGGAGACTAGTCGTAGGGGGGAGCTGTTTTTT.

Concerning this clonotype: The junction departs from the called germline gene at one end, perhaps through a read error. This chain joins TRBV7-9 and TRBJ2-2; TRBD2 is a possible D gene (6 bases). CDR3 length: 14 residues. The germline V gene encodes CDR1 SEHNR and CDR2 FQNEAQ (reference sequence). The CDR3 here is CTSSMAGGNGELFF. In DNA, the CDR3 is TGTACCAGCAGCATGGCCGGAGGGAACGGGGAGCTGTTTTTT. Using reference TRBV7-9 and TRBJ2-2 for the parts outside the CDR3, the full variable domain is DTGVSQNPRHKITKRGQNVTFRCDPISEHNRLYWYRQTLGQGPEFLTYFQNEAQLEKSRLLSDRFSAERPKGSFSTLEIQRTEQGDSAMYLCTSSMAGGNGELFFGEGSRLTVL.

Remarks on this clonotype: This may be a read error, as it is one base from a much larger clone. The chain couples TRBV29-1 to TRBJ2-3, with no clear D. The germline gives CDR1 SQVTM, CDR2 ANQGSEA. The CDR3 totals 12 residues. With 4 bases removed from V and 4 bases from J, the gap between germline ends came to 9 bases. The CDR3 loop is CSVGGPSDTQYF. The CDR3 DNA sequence: TGCAGCGTTGGTGGACCGTCAGATACGCAGTATTTT.

There are many counts of this clonotype. The chain is built from TRBV11-2 and TRBJ2-3; the D is unclear. CDR1 is SGHAT, CDR2 FQNNGV, per germline. The CDR3 runs to 12 residues. V shed 4 bases and J shed 1 base, with 3 bases lying between them. CDR3: CASSWGTDTQYF. DNA of the CDR3: TGTGCCAGCAGCTGGGGCACAGATACGCAGTATTTT.

The V call is TRBV7-2, the J call TRBJ2-3; D is uncertain. This CDR3 spans 13 amino acids. Trimming took off 5 bases at V and 2 bases at J, with 8 bases between the two ends. Per the germline V gene, CDR1 is SGHTA and CDR2 is FQGNSA. In nucleotides, the CDR3 is TGTGCCAGCAGCGCAGAGATCACAGATACGCAGTATTTT. Residues: CASSAEITDTQYF.

The chain employs TRBV12-3 or TRBV12-4 and TRBJ2-3; D gene unclear. Trimming took off 6 bases at V and 1 base at J, with 14 bases between the two ends. This CDR3 is built from 15 residues. In DNA, the CDR3 is TGTGCCAGCAGCCCCTCAAGCGTGGGCACAGATACGCAGTATTTT. Protein product: CASSPSSVGTDTQYF.

This clonotype was observed a single time. This may come from a read error, since a much larger clone is one base off. This chain connects TRBV20-1 to TRBJ2-7, with 7 nucleotides matching TRBD2. V was clipped by 3 bases and J by 7 bases; unmatched bases: 18. This CDR3 contains 16 residues. Germline assignment: CDR1 DFQATT and CDR2 SNEGSKA (reference sequence). CDR3 nucleotides: TGCAGTGCTAGTAACTTCGTCGGCGGGAGAATTGAAGAGCAGTACTTC. Amino acid sequence: CSASNFVGGRIEEQYF.

This clonotype was found a few times. The J gene is TRBJ2-1, the V gene TRBV5-1, with D maybe TRBD1 (5 bases). The CDR3 loop spans 15 amino acids. Per the germline V gene, CDR1 is SGHRS and CDR2 is YFSETQ. Trimming pared 0 bases from V and 4 bases from J, leaving 11 bases between. The CDR3 loop is CASSLGPAGYNEQFF. The CDR3 bases are TGCGCCAGCAGCTTGGGCCCGGCAGGGTACAATGAGCAGTTCTTC.

The sample holds many counts of this clonotype. The chain employs TRBV28 and TRBJ2-7; D unresolved. Deletions cut 5 bases from V and 0 bases from J, with 14 bases between. CDR3 size: 15 residues. CDR1 MDHEN and CDR2 SYDVKM come from the germline V gene. CDR3 sequence: CASSPGSQDSYEQYF. The CDR3 coding sequence is TGTGCCAGCAGTCCCGGGTCTCAGGACTCCTACGAGCAGTACTTC. The whole variable domain, filled in from reference TRBV28 and TRBJ2-7, reads DVKVTQSSRYLVKRTGEKVFLECVQDMDHENMFWYRQDPGLGLRLIYFSYDVKMKEKGDIPEGYSVSREKKERFSLILESASTNQTSMYLCASSPGSQDSYEQYFGPGTRLTVT.

CDR3 loop: CASSPRTSGGTSTDTQYF. The CDR3 region has the DNA TGCGCCAGCAGCCCAAGGACTAGCGGGGGAACCTCCACAGATACGCAGTATTTT. This chain joins TRBV5-1 and TRBJ2-3; 13 bases are shared with TRBD2. The ends lost 4 bases at V and 2 bases at J; junction bases unmatched: 10. CDR1 is SGHRS and CDR2 is YFSETQ in the germline V gene. This CDR3 region has 18 residues.

This clonotype occurred many times. The chain carries TRBV27 and TRBJ2-1; maybe TRBD2 (5 bases). The CDR3 runs to 15 residues. Germline CDR1 and CDR2: MNHEY and SMNVEV (reference sequence). V lost 6 bases and J 0 bases, leaving 12 bases between the germline ends. CDR3 DNA sequence: TGTGCCAGCAGCTTGAGCGGTAGCTCCTACAATGAGCAGTTCTTC. Protein: CASSLSGSSYNEQFF.

This clonotype showed up just a few times. The chain recombines TRBV28 with TRBJ2-2; possibly TRBD1 for D (6 bases). The CDR3 has 11 residues. The ends were cut back, 4 bases at V and 12 bases at J, with 9 bases in the middle. The germline CDR1 and CDR2 sequences are MDHEN and SYDVKM. The CDR3 spells CASSSGVKLFF. The CDR3 coding sequence is TGTGCCAGCAGTTCAGGGGTGAAGCTGTTTTTT. The whole variable domain, remainder taken from reference TRBV28 and TRBJ2-2, is DVKVTQSSRYLVKRTGEKVFLECVQDMDHENMFWYRQDPGLGLRLIYFSYDVKMKEKGDIPEGYSVSREKKERFSLILESASTNQTSMYLCASSSGVKLFFGEGSRLTVL.

This clonotype was seen more than once but under ten times. The rearrangement uses TRBV4-2 and TRBJ2-4; 8 bases line up with TRBD1. V lost 2 bases, J lost 6 bases, and 12 bases stayed unmatched. This CDR3 has 17 residues. Germline values: CDR1 LGHNA, CDR2 YNFKEQ. In nucleotides, the CDR3 is TGTGCCAGCAGCCAACGTTGGGACAGGTCGGTAGGAAACATTCAGTACTTC. This gives the protein CASSQRWDRSVGNIQYF.

This clonotype was counted ten times or more. The chain recombines TRBV5-1 with TRBJ2-5; no clear D gene. Per germline, CDR1 SGHRS and CDR2 YFSETQ. Trimming cost V 0 bases and J 2 bases, with 11 bases left between them. The CDR3 loop spans 15 amino acids. CDR3 loop: CASSLGKEWQETQYF. CDR3 bases: TGCGCCAGCAGCTTGGGGAAGGAATGGCAAGAGACCCAGTACTTC.